This is a list of T cell receptor beta chains from one sample in a study of OX40 agonist ivuxolimab in advanced cancers. The repertoire was sequenced with immunoSEQ multiplex PCR; TCRdb's copy has only in-frame clones and lacks some. This sample has more than 50,000 clones; approximately 90% occur once, and the top ten carry approximately 1.8%. The specimen comprised CD4+ or CD8+ T cells sorted from blood, sampled in a trial of the OX40 agonist ivuxolimab. The source of these receptors is an adult with an advanced solid tumor such as melanoma, head and neck, liver or kidney cancer. Each CDR3 is given with its conserved first and last residue. A D gene is named only where the DNA matches it firmly. Expanded clones are given a class, and other clones once, few, many or no size at all.

V,size,D,J,DNA,CDR3
TRBV5-1,.,.,TRBJ2-3,TGCGCCAGCGGCCGGGGGGCTTGGACAGATACGCAGTATTTT,CASGRGAWTDTQYF
TRBV28,.,.,TRBJ1-5,TGTGCCAGCAAAATTCCCCAGGGACCCCAGCATTTT,CASKIPQGPQHF
TRBV11-2,.,TRBD1,TRBJ2-1,TGTGCCAGCGGACAGGGTAATGAGCAGTTCTTC,CASGQGNEQFF
TRBV7-2,once,.,TRBJ1-1,TGTGCCAGCAGCTCCGGCCCGGGAGACACTGAAGCTTTCTTT,CASSSGPGDTEAFF
TRBV11-2,.,.,TRBJ2-1,TGTGCCAGCAGCTTTAGCAATGAGCAGTTCTTC,CASSFSNEQFF
TRBV7-2,.,.,TRBJ1-1,TGTGCCAGCAGCCTCCGGATGAACACTGAAGCTTTCTTT,CASSLRMNTEAFF
TRBV7-2,.,.,TRBJ1-2,TGTGCCAGCAGCTTAAAAGGTTTACAGGGCCTCCACTATGGCTACACCTTC,CASSLKGLQGLHYGYTF
TRBV5-4,.,.,TRBJ2-5,TGTGCCAGCAGCACTGACAGGGAGGCAAGGACCCAGTACTTC,CASSTDREARTQYF
TRBV2,.,TRBD1,TRBJ2-2,TGTGCCCTAGAGACAGGGCCCCTGATGAACACCGGGGAGCTGTTTTTT,CALETGPLMNTGELFF
TRBV9,.,.,TRBJ1-6,TGTGCCAGCAGCACCACAAGGCAGAAAAATTCACCCCTCCACTTT,CASSTTRQKNSPLHF
TRBV11-3,.,.,TRBJ2-7,TGTGCCAGCAGCTTAAAGTCATGGACGCTGGCAGAGCAGTACTTC,CASSLKSWTLAEQYF
TRBV6-1,.,.,TRBJ2-7,TGTGCCAGCAGTGAACATGGACGGACCTACGAGCAGTACTTC,CASSEHGRTYEQYF
TRBV7-3,.,.,TRBJ1-5,TGTGCCAGCAGCGGACCAAATAGCAATCAGCCCCAGCATTTT,CASSGPNSNQPQHF
TRBV18,.,TRBD1,TRBJ1-3,TGTGCCAGCTCACCCACAGGGGGTAGGAGCTCTGGAAACACCATATATTTT,CASSPTGGRSSGNTIYF